The T cell receptor beta chain under discussion was sequenced for a study of OX40 agonist ivuxolimab in advanced cancers. Study-level background: Anti-PD-1, anti-PD-L1 or anti-CTLA-4 therapy given earlier was allowed, and roughly 40% had some. Points from the study as a whole: Mean expanded clone counts were higher in CD8+ than CD4+ T cells.

Germline values: CDR1 MNHNS, CDR2 SASEGT. J lost 10 bases, V lost 6 bases, and 14 bases had no gene match. This CDR3 comprises 15 residues. Method: immunoSEQ multiplex PCR; TCRdb's copy keeps in-frame clones and lacks some. The repertoire has around 94,000 clones, approximately 90% of them found once; the top ten carry about 0.87%. A history of autoimmune disease or systemic immunosuppression excluded patients. Concerning this clone: Its antigen is currently unknown.

The gene calls are TRBV6-1 and TRBJ2-5, with 10 bases lining up with TRBD1. The TCR originated in an adult with an advanced solid tumor such as melanoma, head and neck, liver or kidney cancer. The sequenced sample was CD4+ or CD8+ T cells sorted from blood, obtained in a trial of the OX40 agonist ivuxolimab. The DNA of the CDR3 is TGTGCCAGCAGCCCCAGGGACAGGGGCTCCTGGGACCAGTACTTC. Its protein is CASSPRDRGSWDQYF.